This T cell receptor beta chain was captured in a study of post-analysis software for immune sequencing data. General observations from the study: Co-batched samples clustered tightly together by F measure. Patients showed TRBV5-6, TRBV5-1 and TRBV20-1 among roughly 5 TRBV segments more frequent than in controls.

Unique molecular identifiers tagged the TCR beta cDNA libraries. MiXCR, applied by TCRdb to the PCR reads, yields one record per CDR3 protein. The sample includes about 200,000 distinct CDR3 sequences, approximately 28% of them seen just once. This clonotype was picked up a small number of times. Its antigen is not known. Germline assignment: CDR1 SGHTA and CDR2 FQGNSA. V lost 2 bases to trimming and J lost 0 bases, with 13 bases between them. The CDR3 spans 16 residues. This chain uses TRBV7-2 with TRBJ1-1; D possibly corresponds to TRBD1 (6 bases). This TCR was recovered from a girl under 18 with multiple sclerosis. The sequenced sample consisted of blood. As DNA, the CDR3 is TGTGCCAGCAGCTTAATAGGGGGACTTATGAACACTGAAGCTTTCTTT. Translating it yields CASSLIGGLMNTEAFF.